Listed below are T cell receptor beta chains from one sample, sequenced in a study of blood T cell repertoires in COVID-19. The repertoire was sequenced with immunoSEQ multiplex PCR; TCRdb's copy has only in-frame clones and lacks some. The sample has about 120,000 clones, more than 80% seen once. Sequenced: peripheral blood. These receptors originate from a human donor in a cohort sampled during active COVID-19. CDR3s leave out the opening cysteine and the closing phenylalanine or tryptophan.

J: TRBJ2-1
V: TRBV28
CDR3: ASRLAGWDEQF

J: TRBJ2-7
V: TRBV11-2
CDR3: ASTPSAGLNEQY

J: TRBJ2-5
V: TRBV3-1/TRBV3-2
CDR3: ASSKKRGQETQY

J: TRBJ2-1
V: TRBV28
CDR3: ASSPGTESSYNEQF

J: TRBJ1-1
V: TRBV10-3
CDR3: ATRQGLNTEAF

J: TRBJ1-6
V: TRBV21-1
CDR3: ASTSRRRGSSYNSPLH

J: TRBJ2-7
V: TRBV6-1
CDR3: ASSESTGGWGQY

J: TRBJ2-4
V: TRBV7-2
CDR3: ASSLGSRGQSSQGIQY

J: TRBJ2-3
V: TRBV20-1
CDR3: SASFSSGGPSTDTQY

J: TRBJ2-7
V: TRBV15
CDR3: ATSRDRNRVVYEQY

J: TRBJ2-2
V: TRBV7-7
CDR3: ASSESQGLGGELF

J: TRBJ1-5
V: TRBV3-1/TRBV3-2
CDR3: ASSSRDRGHRSQPQH

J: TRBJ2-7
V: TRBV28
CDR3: ASSYRAGSYEQY

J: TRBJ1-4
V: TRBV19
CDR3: ASSIRSWDRPNEKLF

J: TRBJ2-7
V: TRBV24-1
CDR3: ATSDPRTGFSEQY

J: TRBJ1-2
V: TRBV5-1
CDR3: ASSPGADHYGYT

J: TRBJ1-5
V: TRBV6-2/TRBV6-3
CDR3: ASSYDRGLRQPQH

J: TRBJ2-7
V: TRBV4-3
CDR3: ASSQVYGYEQY

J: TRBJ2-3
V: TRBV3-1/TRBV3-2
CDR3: ASSLGLGSTDTQY

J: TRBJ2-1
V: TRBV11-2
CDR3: ASSLVGPSSYNEQF

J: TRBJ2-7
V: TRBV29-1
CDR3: SVAWTGGHEQY

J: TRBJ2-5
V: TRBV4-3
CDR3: ASSQDVVDKQETQY

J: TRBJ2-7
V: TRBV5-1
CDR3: ASSLGQGLNEQY

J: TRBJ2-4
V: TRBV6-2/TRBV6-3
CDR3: ASSPWDWGTDKNIQY

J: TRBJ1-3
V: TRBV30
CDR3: AWSGAGGNTIY

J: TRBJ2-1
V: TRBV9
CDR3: ASSSGTVYDNEQF

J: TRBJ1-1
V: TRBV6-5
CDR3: ASRHRDRNTEAF

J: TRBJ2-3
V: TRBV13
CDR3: ASSFGGRRGADTQY

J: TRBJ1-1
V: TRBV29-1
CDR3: SVDGTGRNTEAF

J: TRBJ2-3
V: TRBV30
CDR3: AWSVRRGDTQY